A selection of T cell receptor beta chains follows, all from one sample in a study of PD-L1 blockade in urothelial cancer. Assay used: immunoSEQ multiplex PCR; TCRdb lists only in-frame clones, some missing. The data contain tens of thousands of clones, 60% to 85% of them seen just once; the ten biggest clones take up 3% to 4.5%. Specimen: PBMCs, collected around atezolizumab (anti-PD-L1) treatment. Receptor source: a man between 65 and 85 years old with urothelial cancer. Both conserved end residues are part of each CDR3. A D gene is named only where the DNA matches it firmly. A row's size may be missing; if present it is once, few, many or a size class.

d_gene: TRBD1
abundance: -
v_gene: TRBV4-1
j_gene: TRBJ1-2
CDR3aa: CASSSLTGANYGYTF
CDR3nt: TGCGCCAGCAGCTCGTTGACAGGGGCCAACTATGGCTACACCTTC

d_gene: TRBD1
abundance: -
v_gene: TRBV11-1
j_gene: TRBJ2-7
CDR3aa: CASSLARWDRGLRGQYF
CDR3nt: TGTGCCAGCAGCTTAGCGAGGTGGGACAGGGGGCTTAGAGGGCAGTACTTC

d_gene: -
abundance: -
v_gene: TRBV27
j_gene: TRBJ1-5
CDR3aa: CASRTRQGGQPQHF
CDR3nt: TGTGCCAGCAGAACACGGCAGGGCGGTCAGCCCCAGCATTTT

d_gene: -
abundance: -
v_gene: TRBV28
j_gene: TRBJ1-5
CDR3aa: CASDSSNQPQHF
CDR3nt: TGTGCCAGCGACAGTTCCAATCAGCCCCAGCATTTT

d_gene: TRBD1
abundance: -
v_gene: TRBV4-2
j_gene: TRBJ2-7
CDR3aa: CASSPPGGQGSGEQYF
CDR3nt: TGTGCCAGCAGCCCTCCCGGGGGACAGGGGAGCGGGGAGCAGTACTTC

d_gene: -
abundance: -
v_gene: TRBV7-3
j_gene: TRBJ2-2
CDR3aa: CASSPQDTGELFF
CDR3nt: TGTGCCAGCAGCCCTCAGGACACCGGGGAGCTGTTTTTT

d_gene: TRBD1
abundance: -
v_gene: TRBV25-1
j_gene: TRBJ1-2
CDR3aa: CASSENTRRGRLELGYTF
CDR3nt: TGTGCCAGCAGTGAAAATACCCGCAGGGGGCGTCTTGAGCTTGGCTACACCTTC

d_gene: TRBD2
abundance: -
v_gene: TRBV13
j_gene: TRBJ2-6
CDR3aa: CASSSRGGPARSGANVLTF
CDR3nt: TGTGCCAGCAGCTCTCGGGGGGGCCCGGCGCGCTCTGGGGCCAACGTCCTGACTTTC

d_gene: -
abundance: -
v_gene: TRBV5-1
j_gene: TRBJ1-5
CDR3aa: CASSLGGGERQPQHF
CDR3nt: TGCGCCAGCAGCTTGGGGGGGGGAGAGCGACAGCCCCAGCATTTT

d_gene: -
abundance: -
v_gene: TRBV5-1
j_gene: TRBJ1-2
CDR3aa: CASSLQQGSNGYTF
CDR3nt: TGCGCCAGCAGCTTACAACAGGGATCCAATGGCTACACCTTC

d_gene: -
abundance: once
v_gene: TRBV15
j_gene: TRBJ2-1
CDR3aa: CATSRDGRVDEQFF
CDR3nt: TGTGCCACCAGCAGAGATGGGCGAGTTGATGAGCAGTTCTTC

d_gene: TRBD2
abundance: -
v_gene: TRBV4-1
j_gene: TRBJ2-3
CDR3aa: CASSQTGLAGGQDTQYF
CDR3nt: TGCGCCAGCAGCCAAACTGGACTAGCGGGGGGGCAAGATACGCAGTATTTT

d_gene: TRBD2
abundance: -
v_gene: TRBV6-1
j_gene: TRBJ2-1
CDR3aa: CASTGGLGNEQFF
CDR3nt: TGTGCCAGCACGGGGGGTCTGGGCAATGAGCAGTTCTTC

d_gene: TRBD1
abundance: -
v_gene: TRBV18
j_gene: TRBJ2-2
CDR3aa: CASSGQGSGTGELFF
CDR3nt: TGTGCCAGCTCAGGACAGGGGAGCGGCACCGGGGAGCTGTTTTTT

d_gene: -
abundance: -
v_gene: TRBV10-3
j_gene: TRBJ2-7
CDR3aa: CAISESGRTPNSYEQYF
CDR3nt: TGTGCCATCAGTGAGTCGGGCAGGACACCAAACTCCTACGAGCAGTACTTC

d_gene: TRBD1
abundance: -
v_gene: TRBV6-1
j_gene: TRBJ1-1
CDR3aa: CASSRQGRSEAFF
CDR3nt: TGTGCCAGCAGCCGACAGGGACGGTCTGAAGCTTTCTTT

d_gene: TRBD2
abundance: -
v_gene: TRBV5-1
j_gene: TRBJ2-3
CDR3aa: CASSIERGVSDTQYF
CDR3nt: TGCGCCAGCAGCATCGAGCGGGGGGTATCAGATACGCAGTATTTT

d_gene: -
abundance: -
v_gene: TRBV19
j_gene: TRBJ2-2
CDR3aa: CASSQGFNTGELFF
CDR3nt: TGTGCCAGTAGTCAGGGGTTTAACACCGGGGAGCTGTTTTTT

d_gene: TRBD1
abundance: -
v_gene: TRBV7-2
j_gene: TRBJ2-7
CDR3aa: CASSLAGTGAYEQYF
CDR3nt: TGTGCCAGCAGCTTAGCCGGGACAGGGGCCTACGAGCAGTACTTC

d_gene: -
abundance: -
v_gene: TRBV27
j_gene: TRBJ2-6
CDR3aa: CASSLSVGGSSGANVLTF
CDR3nt: TGTGCCAGCAGTTTATCGGTGGGGGGTAGCTCTGGGGCCAACGTCCTGACTTTC

d_gene: -
abundance: -
v_gene: TRBV6-6
j_gene: TRBJ1-1
CDR3aa: CASSYRQENTEAFF
CDR3nt: TGTGCCAGCAGTTACCGACAAGAGAACACTGAAGCTTTCTTT

d_gene: -
abundance: -
v_gene: TRBV27
j_gene: TRBJ1-1
CDR3aa: CASTRGGRTEAFF
CDR3nt: TGTGCCAGCACCCGAGGCGGGAGGACTGAAGCTTTCTTT

d_gene: TRBD1
abundance: -
v_gene: TRBV6-6
j_gene: TRBJ2-7
CDR3aa: CASRDRQGLSYEQYF
CDR3nt: TGTGCCAGCAGGGACAGACAGGGTCTCTCCTACGAGCAGTACTTC

d_gene: TRBD1
abundance: -
v_gene: TRBV5-8
j_gene: TRBJ2-3
CDR3aa: CASRKRTGSTDTQYF
CDR3nt: TGTGCCAGCAGGAAGAGGACAGGGAGCACAGATACGCAGTATTTT

d_gene: -
abundance: -
v_gene: TRBV18
j_gene: TRBJ2-4
CDR3aa: CASSPPQVAKNIQYF
CDR3nt: TGTGCCAGCTCACCACCCCAGGTAGCCAAAAACATTCAGTACTTC

d_gene: -
abundance: -
v_gene: TRBV21-1
j_gene: TRBJ2-1
CDR3aa: CASSKVYYNEQFF
CDR3nt: TGTGCCAGCAGCAAAGTATACTACAATGAGCAGTTCTTC

d_gene: -
abundance: -
v_gene: TRBV7-9
j_gene: TRBJ2-6
CDR3aa: CASSLGDRAGANVLTF
CDR3nt: TGTGCCAGCAGCTTAGGAGACAGAGCCGGGGCCAACGTCCTGACTTTC

d_gene: TRBD1
abundance: -
v_gene: TRBV5-1
j_gene: TRBJ1-1
CDR3aa: CASRVTGLDTEAFF
CDR3nt: TGCGCCAGCAGGGTGACAGGGTTGGACACTGAAGCTTTCTTT

d_gene: TRBD1
abundance: -
v_gene: TRBV25-1
j_gene: TRBJ2-4
CDR3aa: CASSESGTGKNIQYF
CDR3nt: TGTGCCAGCAGTGAATCCGGGACAGGGAAAAACATTCAGTACTTC

d_gene: TRBD2
abundance: -
v_gene: TRBV5-1
j_gene: TRBJ2-1
CDR3aa: CASRGAGGYNEQFF
CDR3nt: TGCGCCAGCCGAGGGGCGGGGGGCTACAATGAGCAGTTCTTC

d_gene: TRBD1
abundance: -
v_gene: TRBV18
j_gene: TRBJ2-7
CDR3aa: CASSPRGHSYEQYF
CDR3nt: TGTGCCAGCTCACCAAGGGGGCACTCCTACGAGCAGTACTTC

d_gene: TRBD1
abundance: -
v_gene: TRBV7-2
j_gene: TRBJ2-2
CDR3aa: CASSFVGGRNTGELFF
CDR3nt: TGTGCCAGCAGCTTCGTAGGGGGCCGGAACACCGGGGAGCTGTTTTTT

d_gene: -
abundance: -
v_gene: TRBV7-9
j_gene: TRBJ1-3
CDR3aa: CASSLATTSSGNTIYF
CDR3nt: TGTGCCAGCAGCTTAGCGACAACTTCCTCTGGAAACACCATATATTTT

d_gene: -
abundance: few
v_gene: TRBV18
j_gene: TRBJ1-1
CDR3aa: CASSPRGKVDTEAFF
CDR3nt: TGTGCCAGCTCACCTAGGGGTAAGGTGGACACTGAAGCTTTCTTT

d_gene: -
abundance: -
v_gene: TRBV6-5
j_gene: TRBJ2-7
CDR3aa: CASARGSAPYEQYF
CDR3nt: TGTGCCAGTGCCCGAGGGTCCGCTCCCTACGAGCAGTACTTC

d_gene: -
abundance: few
v_gene: TRBV7-8
j_gene: TRBJ2-3
CDR3aa: CASTSSTDTQYF
CDR3nt: TGTGCCAGCACCAGTAGCACAGATACGCAGTATTTT

d_gene: TRBD1
abundance: -
v_gene: TRBV9
j_gene: TRBJ2-5
CDR3aa: CASSGPGQDVYQETQYF
CDR3nt: TGTGCCAGCAGTGGCCCGGGACAGGATGTGTACCAAGAGACCCAGTACTTC

d_gene: -
abundance: -
v_gene: TRBV28
j_gene: TRBJ2-7
CDR3aa: CASTGRATLYEQYF
CDR3nt: TGTGCCAGCACCGGCAGGGCCACTCTCTACGAGCAGTACTTC

d_gene: -
abundance: few
v_gene: TRBV28
j_gene: TRBJ2-4
CDR3aa: CASSRPLGGAKNIQYF
CDR3nt: TGTGCCAGCAGTCGGCCCTTGGGAGGAGCCAAAAACATTCAGTACTTC

d_gene: TRBD2
abundance: -
v_gene: TRBV9
j_gene: TRBJ2-1
CDR3aa: CASSVTAGLTYNGQFF
CDR3nt: TGTGCCAGCAGCGTAACAGCGGGGCTAACCTACAATGGGCAGTTCTTC

d_gene: -
abundance: -
v_gene: TRBV7-2
j_gene: TRBJ1-4
CDR3aa: CASSLGGSNEKLFF
CDR3nt: TGTGCCAGCAGCTTAGGAGGTTCTAATGAAAAACTGTTTTTT

d_gene: TRBD1
abundance: -
v_gene: TRBV7-8
j_gene: TRBJ1-1
CDR3aa: CASSRRQGWTEAFF
CDR3nt: TGTGCCAGCAGCCGTAGACAGGGATGGACTGAAGCTTTCTTT

d_gene: TRBD1
abundance: -
v_gene: TRBV7-9
j_gene: TRBJ1-5
CDR3aa: CASSLQQGAQYSNQPQHF
CDR3nt: TGTGCCAGCAGCTTGCAACAGGGGGCCCAATATAGCAATCAGCCCCAGCATTTT

d_gene: -
abundance: -
v_gene: TRBV9
j_gene: TRBJ2-2
CDR3aa: CASSVVANGAGELFF
CDR3nt: TGTGCCAGCAGCGTAGTCGCGAACGGAGCCGGGGAGCTGTTTTTT

d_gene: TRBD1
abundance: -
v_gene: TRBV2
j_gene: TRBJ1-5
CDR3aa: CASRWTGNNQPQHF
CDR3nt: TGTGCCAGCAGATGGACAGGGAACAATCAGCCCCAGCATTTT

d_gene: TRBD2
abundance: few
v_gene: TRBV11-3
j_gene: TRBJ2-1
CDR3aa: CASSWGSSGNYNEQFF
CDR3nt: TGTGCCAGCAGCTGGGGAAGTAGCGGGAACTACAATGAGCAGTTCTTC

d_gene: -
abundance: -
v_gene: TRBV6-1
j_gene: TRBJ1-2
CDR3aa: CASSEALGTFYGYTF
CDR3nt: TGTGCCAGCAGTGAAGCTCTAGGGACATTCTATGGCTACACCTTC

d_gene: -
abundance: -
v_gene: TRBV2
j_gene: TRBJ1-1
CDR3aa: CASRSSGNTEAFF
CDR3nt: TGTGCCAGCAGATCTTCCGGGAACACTGAAGCTTTCTTT

d_gene: -
abundance: many
v_gene: TRBV20-1
j_gene: TRBJ1-1
CDR3aa: CSASINTEAFF
CDR3nt: TGCAGTGCTAGTATCAACACTGAAGCTTTCTTT

d_gene: TRBD1
abundance: -
v_gene: TRBV18
j_gene: TRBJ2-6
CDR3aa: CASSPPGQGILSGANVLTF
CDR3nt: TGTGCCAGCTCACCACCTGGACAGGGGATCCTCTCTGGGGCCAACGTCCTGACTTTC

d_gene: -
abundance: -
v_gene: TRBV5-4
j_gene: TRBJ1-4
CDR3aa: CASSSQGAATNEKLFF
CDR3nt: TGTGCCAGCAGCTCTCAGGGCGCTGCAACTAATGAAAAACTGTTTTTT

d_gene: -
abundance: -
v_gene: TRBV11-3
j_gene: TRBJ2-2
CDR3aa: CASIPSLGNGELFF
CDR3nt: TGTGCCAGCATCCCCAGTTTGGGCAACGGGGAGCTGTTTTTT